This T cell receptor (beta chain) was documented in a study of cytomegalovirus exposure and HLA in healthy donors. The ends lost 4 bases at V and 6 bases at J; junction bases unmatched: 7. The CDR3 is made up of 14 amino acids. Germline loops: CDR1 SGHRS, CDR2 YFSETQ. Both 60 Vbeta primers and 13 Jbeta primers went into the PCR. This table comes from immunoSEQ multiplex PCR, and its TCRdb copy is limited to in-frame clones, with some not included. The table for this sample gives roughly 110,000 clones. Sequencing was performed on PBMCs. The chain uses TRBV5-1 and TRBJ2-3; 8 bases map to TRBD1. The clonotype originates from a man aged 25-45 years in good health and CMV-seronegative. The CDR3 DNA reads as TGCGCCAGCAGCACGGGGACAGGTCCGGATACGCAGTATTTT. Translation: CASSTGTGPDTQYF.